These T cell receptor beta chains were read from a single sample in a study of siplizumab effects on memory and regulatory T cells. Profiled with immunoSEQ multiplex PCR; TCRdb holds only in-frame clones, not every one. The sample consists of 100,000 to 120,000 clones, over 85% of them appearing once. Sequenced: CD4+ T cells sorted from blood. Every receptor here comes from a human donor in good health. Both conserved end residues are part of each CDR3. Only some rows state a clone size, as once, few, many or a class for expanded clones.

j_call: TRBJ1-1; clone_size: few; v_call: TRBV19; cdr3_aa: CASRKQWQINTEAFF
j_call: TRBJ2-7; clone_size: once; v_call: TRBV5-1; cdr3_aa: CASGGTSGRSVYEQYF
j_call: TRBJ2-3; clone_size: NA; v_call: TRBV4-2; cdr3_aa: CASSYGRNTQYF
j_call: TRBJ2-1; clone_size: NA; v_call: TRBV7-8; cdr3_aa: CASSLDNNEQFF
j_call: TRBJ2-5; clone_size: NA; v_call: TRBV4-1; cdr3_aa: CASSQLGLHQETQYF
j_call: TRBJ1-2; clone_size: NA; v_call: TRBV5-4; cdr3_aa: CASSLVGRTLYGYTF
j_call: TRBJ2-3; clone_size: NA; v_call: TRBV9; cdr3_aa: CASSERTDAVDTQYF
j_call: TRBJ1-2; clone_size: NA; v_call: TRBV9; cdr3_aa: CASSVARESYGYTF
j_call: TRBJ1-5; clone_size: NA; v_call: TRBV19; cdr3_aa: CASSFGAQPQHF
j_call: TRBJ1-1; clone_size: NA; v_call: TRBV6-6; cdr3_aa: CASMDRSNTEAFF
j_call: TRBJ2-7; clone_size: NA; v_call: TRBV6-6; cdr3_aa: CASTPLAGGGYEQYF
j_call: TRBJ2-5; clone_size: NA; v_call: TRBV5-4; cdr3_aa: CASSSDGYQETQYF
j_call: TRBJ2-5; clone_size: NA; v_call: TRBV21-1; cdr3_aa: CASSKKRGASGRETQYF
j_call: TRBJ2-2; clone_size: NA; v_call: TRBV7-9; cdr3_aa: CASSLGIAGTGELFF
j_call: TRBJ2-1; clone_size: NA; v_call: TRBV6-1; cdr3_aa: CASVPSLSSYNEQFF
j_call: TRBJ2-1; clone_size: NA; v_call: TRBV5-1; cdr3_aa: CASSFNPGGANEQFF
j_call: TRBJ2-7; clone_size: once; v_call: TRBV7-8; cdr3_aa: CASSLAGGSRLSEQYF
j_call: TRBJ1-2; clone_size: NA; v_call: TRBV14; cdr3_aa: CASSQDQNYGYTF
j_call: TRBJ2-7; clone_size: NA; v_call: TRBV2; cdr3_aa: CASRITGRSSYEQYF
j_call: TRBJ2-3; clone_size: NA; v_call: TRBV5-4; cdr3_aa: CASSLGGSLTDTQYF
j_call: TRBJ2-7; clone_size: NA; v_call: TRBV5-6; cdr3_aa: CASIKGQAHYEQYF
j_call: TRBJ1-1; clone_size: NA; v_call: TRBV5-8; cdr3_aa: CASNRGLGTEAFF
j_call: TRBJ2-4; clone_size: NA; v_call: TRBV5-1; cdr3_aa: CASSRGGSDIQYF
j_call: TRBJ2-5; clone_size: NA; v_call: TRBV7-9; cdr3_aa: CASSLTRDQETQYF
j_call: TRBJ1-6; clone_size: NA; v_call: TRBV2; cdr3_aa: CASSMTGLLSSYNSPLHF
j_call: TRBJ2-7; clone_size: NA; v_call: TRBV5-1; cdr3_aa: CASSIPGTGGHEQYF
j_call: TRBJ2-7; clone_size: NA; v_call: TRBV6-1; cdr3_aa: CASSGNGPSTYEQYF
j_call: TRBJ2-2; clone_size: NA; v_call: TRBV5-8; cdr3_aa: CASSLEASLTFTGELFF
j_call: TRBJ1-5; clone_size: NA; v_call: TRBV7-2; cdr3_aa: CASSSRGQSNQPQHF
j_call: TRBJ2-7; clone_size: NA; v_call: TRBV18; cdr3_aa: CASSPGQGAYEQYF
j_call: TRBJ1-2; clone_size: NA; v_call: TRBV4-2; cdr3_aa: CASSQDDREGGYTF
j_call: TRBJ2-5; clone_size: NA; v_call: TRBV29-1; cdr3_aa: CSVDGFKETQYF
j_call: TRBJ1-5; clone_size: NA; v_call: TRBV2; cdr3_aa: CASSAERINQPQHF
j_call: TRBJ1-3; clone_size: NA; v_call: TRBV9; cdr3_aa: CVSSPRRDRAIGNTIYF
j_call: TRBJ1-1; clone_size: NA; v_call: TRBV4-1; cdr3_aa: CASSQIGRRNTEAFF
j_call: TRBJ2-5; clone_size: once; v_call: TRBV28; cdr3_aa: CASSPQYQETQYF
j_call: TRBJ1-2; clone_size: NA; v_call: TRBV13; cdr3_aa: CASSTGDGTLYGYTF
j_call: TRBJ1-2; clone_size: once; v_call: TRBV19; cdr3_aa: CASSTPGRSYGYTF